The present entry profiles one T cell receptor beta chain with its context. The data were obtained in a study of T-cell reconstitution after alpha-beta-depleted transplantation in children. A TCRbeta library incorporating unique molecular identifiers was prepared. MiXCR, applied by TCRdb to the PCR reads, yields one record per CDR3 protein. This sample has just under 550,000 distinct CDR3 sequences, with 18% found just once. This receptor was identified in a human donor who donated a stem cell graft to a child with acute lymphoblastic leukemia. The sequenced sample was PBMCs from the stem cell graft donor, obtained from the stem cell graft.

The CDR3 DNA follows: TGCGCCAGCAGCCCCTTAACGGGAGAATCGTATGAGCAGTTCTTC. Amino acids: CASSPLTGESYEQFF. The chain has TRBV4-1 and TRBJ2-1; D might be TRBD2 (6 bases). CDR1 and CDR2 from the germline V gene are MGHRA and YSYEKL. The V gene lost 4 bases and the J gene lost 8 bases, with 18 bases spanning the gap. This CDR3 has 15 residues.